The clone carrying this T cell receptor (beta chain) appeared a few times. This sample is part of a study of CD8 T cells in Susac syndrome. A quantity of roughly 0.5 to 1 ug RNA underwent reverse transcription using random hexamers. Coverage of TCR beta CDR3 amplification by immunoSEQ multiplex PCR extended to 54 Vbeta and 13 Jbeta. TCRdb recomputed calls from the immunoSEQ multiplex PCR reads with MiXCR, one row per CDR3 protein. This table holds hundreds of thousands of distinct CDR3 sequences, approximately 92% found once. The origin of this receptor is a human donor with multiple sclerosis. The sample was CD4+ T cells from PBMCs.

The chain's CDR3 is CASSFSGNEQYF. CDR3 sequence (DNA): TGTGCCAGCAGCTTTTCAGGAAACGAGCAGTACTTC. The chain is built from TRBV11-2 and TRBJ2-7; D is unresolved. CDR1 SGHAT and CDR2 FQNNGV come from the germline V gene. V dropped 3 bases and J dropped 5 bases, with 8 bases sitting between them. The CDR3 is made up of 12 amino acids.